These T cell receptor beta chains were read from a single sample in a study of blood T cell repertoires in COVID-19. The assay was immunoSEQ multiplex PCR, and TCRdb's table has in-frame clones only and misses some. The sample has approximately 180,000 clones, 85% seen once; the top ten hold 15% to 20%. Material: peripheral blood. The source is a person aged 65-85 years with COVID-19, enrolled during active disease. CDR3s include the opening cysteine and the closing phenylalanine or tryptophan. A D gene is named only where the DNA matches it firmly. Size tells how often a clone was seen (once, few, many) or the class of an expanded clone, and some rows leave it out.

>TRBV2|once|NA|TRBJ1-1
TGTGCCAGCAGCGCCGACAGATCTTTGAACACTGAAGCTTTCTTT
CASSADRSLNTEAFF
>TRBV28|NA|TRBD1|TRBJ1-5
TGTGCCAGCAGTTTGGGACAGGGTCCGCAATCAGCCCAGCATTTT
CASSLGQGPQSAQHF
>TRBV4-2|NA|TRBD2|TRBJ2-1
TGTGCCAGCAGCCTGGGGACTAGCGGGGGCCTGAGGGAGCAGTTCTTC
CASSLGTSGGLREQFF
>TRBV5-1|NA|NA|TRBJ2-7
TGCGCCAGCAGCTTCCACATCTTCTACGAGCAGTACTTC
CASSFHIFYEQYF
>TRBV9|NA|NA|TRBJ2-3
TGTGCCAGCAGTAAAGGGGTCACTAGCACAGATACGCAGTATTTT
CASSKGVTSTDTQYF
>TRBV5-1|NA|TRBD1|TRBJ1-4
TGCGCCAGCAGCCTAACAGGGGTCGTTGGGGAAAAACTGTTTTTT
CASSLTGVVGEKLFF
>TRBV25-1|NA|TRBD2|TRBJ2-1
TGTGCCAGCAGCGGCGCACTAGCGGGAAACAATGAGCAGTTCTTC
CASSGALAGNNEQFF
>TRBV30|NA|TRBD2|TRBJ2-3
TGTGCCTGGAGCACCAACGTCCGTCGTGGCGGGAGTTTTGGGACAGATACGCAGTATTTT
CAWSTNVRRGGSFGTDTQYF
>TRBV20-1|once|NA|TRBJ2-7
TGCAGTGCTAGTAAGACGGTAGCGGCCGTAAACTACGAGCAGTACTTC
CSASKTVAAVNYEQYF
>TRBV7-2|NA|TRBD1|TRBJ2-7
TGTGCCAGCAGCCCCTCGGGGACAGGGTTGTACGAGCAGTACTTC
CASSPSGTGLYEQYF
>TRBV3-1/TRBV3-2|NA|NA|TRBJ1-6
TGTGCCAGCAGCCAAGATCTTAATTCACCCCTCCACTTT
CASSQDLNSPLHF
>TRBV19|NA|TRBD2|TRBJ2-1
TGTGCCAGTAGTCTCTTAAGCGGGAGGGCCAGTGGTGAGCAGTTCTTC
CASSLLSGRASGEQFF
>TRBV6-1|few|NA|TRBJ2-3
TGTGCCAGCAGTGACAGGGAAACGCAGTATTTT
CASSDRETQYF
>TRBV5-5|NA|TRBD1|TRBJ1-6
TGTGCCAGCAGCTGGAGGACAGGGGAGGACAATAATTCACCCCTCCACTTT
CASSWRTGEDNNSPLHF
>TRBV4-1|NA|NA|TRBJ1-4
TGCGCCAGCAGCCAATTAGGGCAGGGTTTTAATGAAAAACTGTTTTTT
CASSQLGQGFNEKLFF
>TRBV19|NA|TRBD1|TRBJ2-7
TGTGCCAGTGCCAGACAGGGGGCCTACGAGCAGTACTTC
CASARQGAYEQYF
>TRBV27|NA|TRBD2|TRBJ2-1
TGTGCCAGCAGTTCGCTAGCGGGATATAATGAGCAGTTCTTC
CASSSLAGYNEQFF
>TRBV19|NA|NA|TRBJ1-1
TGTGCCAGTAGAGACTTGAACACTGAAGCTTTCTTT
CASRDLNTEAFF
>TRBV3-1/TRBV3-2|NA|NA|TRBJ1-1
TGTGCCAGCAGCCAAGGGCAGGGCACTGAAGCTTTCTTT
CASSQGQGTEAFF
>TRBV4-3|NA|TRBD2|TRBJ2-3
TGCGCCAGCAGCCAAGATTGGACTAGCGGAGGCACAGATACGCAGTATTTT
CASSQDWTSGGTDTQYF
>TRBV3-1/TRBV3-2|NA|NA|TRBJ1-2
NA
CASSQGVGTGTVHTLF
>TRBV27|NA|NA|TRBJ1-5
TGTGCCAGCAGTCTTGACCCAGGGGTAAATCAGCCCCAGCATTTT
CASSLDPGVNQPQHF
>TRBV2|NA|TRBD2|TRBJ2-4
TGTGCCAGCACCGACGGACTAGCTGTGACCAAAAACATTCAGTACTTC
CASTDGLAVTKNIQYF
>TRBV4-2|many|TRBD2|TRBJ2-7
TGTGCCAGCAGCCAAGATGCAGCGGGGGGCTACGAGCAGTACTTC
CASSQDAAGGYEQYF
>TRBV27|NA|NA|TRBJ1-2
TGTGCCAGCAGCTCGAACTCAGGCTATGGCTACACCTTC
CASSSNSGYGYTF
>TRBV7-9|NA|TRBD2|TRBJ2-1
TGTGCCAGCAGCCCCCTAGCGGGGGGGGGAAATGAGCAGTTCTTC
CASSPLAGGGNEQFF
>TRBV5-4|NA|NA|TRBJ2-2
TGTGCCAGCAGCTTGGGCAGGGGTAATTCGGCCGGGGAGCTGTTTTTT
CASSLGRGNSAGELFF
>TRBV6-5|once|TRBD2|TRBJ2-1
TGTGCCAGCAGTTACTCGACAAGACTAGCGGGGAATGAGCAGTTCTTC
CASSYSTRLAGNEQFF
>TRBV28|NA|TRBD1|TRBJ1-2
TGTGCCAGCAGTTTATACTCCCTGACGTCGAGGGGGCGCCGTGGCTATGGCTACACCTTC
CASSLYSLTSRGRRGYGYTF
>TRBV5-6|NA|NA|TRBJ1-4
TGTGCCAGCAGCTTGTACGGGGGAAGTGGTGAAAAACTGTTTTTT
CASSLYGGSGEKLFF
>TRBV28|NA|TRBD1|TRBJ1-5
TGTGCCAGCCGATCGACAGGGGGCTTCAATCAGCCCCAGCATTTT
CASRSTGGFNQPQHF
>TRBV19|few|NA|TRBJ1-5
TGTGCCAGTAGTGAGGCGGGGGGCAATCAGCCCCAGCATTTT
CASSEAGGNQPQHF
>TRBV5-1|NA|NA|TRBJ1-5
TGCGCCAGCAGCAGGGAGACCAATCAGCCCCAGCATTTT
CASSRETNQPQHF